A single sample is the source of the 23 T cell receptor beta chains below, sequenced in a study of Ad26.COV2.S vaccination and SARS-CoV-2 variants. Produced via immunoSEQ multiplex PCR; TCRdb's table is partial and in-frame only. The repertoire holds around 370,000 clones, with 92% as singletons. Sequences were derived from peripheral blood, sampled after recovery from COVID-19. The receptors originated from a human donor who had recovered from COVID-19.

This clone has only a few counts. Written as DNA, the CDR3 is TGCAGCGTTGATCCAGCGGGGCCTCCCGGCGGGGAGCTGTTTTTT. Amino acids: CSVDPAGPPGGELFF. This sequence joins TRBV29-1 and TRBJ2-2; 7 bases align to TRBD2. V dropped 3 bases and J dropped 7; count of bases not matched to a gene: 11. This CDR3 is 15 amino acids long. Germline CDR1 and CDR2: SQVTM and ANQGSEA.

The rearrangement joins TRBV18 to TRBJ1-2; 7 nucleotides line up with TRBD1. Germline-derived CDR1 and CDR2 are KGHSH and LQKENI. J gave up 5 bases and V 3 bases, and 9 bases lay outside the gene matches. CDR3 length: 15 residues. The DNA of the CDR3 is TGTGCCAGCTCACCTTCCGCCGGGACAGAGTATGGCTACACCTTC. Amino acids: CASSPSAGTEYGYTF.

The genes are TRBV19 and TRBJ1-3; possibly TRBD1 for D (5 bases). Deletions cut 5 bases from V and 3 bases from J, with 8 bases between. Per germline, CDR1 LNHDA and CDR2 SQIVND (reference sequence). The CDR3 is 13 residues long. This CDR3 is CASSPGIGNTIYF. The DNA for the CDR3 is TGTGCCAGTAGTCCAGGGATTGGAAACACCATATATTTT. The entire variable domain, with the rest obtained from reference TRBV19 and TRBJ1-3, is as follows: DGGITQSPKYLFRKEGQNVTLSCEQNLNHDAMYWYRQDPGQGLRLIYYSQIVNDFQKGDIAEGYSVSREKKESFPLTVTSAQKNPTAFYLCASSPGIGNTIYFGEGSWLTVV.

V is TRBV6-6 and J is TRBJ2-7, with D perhaps given as TRBD1 or TRBD2 (6 bases each). V was cut by 2 bases and J by 6 bases, with 11 bases left in between. This CDR3 region has 13 residues. Germline CDR1 MNHNY, CDR2 SVGAGI (reference sequence). This CDR3 is CASSYDRGPEQYF. DNA of the CDR3: TGTGCCAGCAGTTACGACCGGGGGCCCGAGCAGTACTTC.

This chain links TRBV16 with TRBJ2-2; D may be TRBD1 or TRBD2 (5 bases each). CDR1 is KGHSY, CDR2 FQNENV, per germline. The CDR3 contains 16 residues. V gave up 2 bases and J gave up 4 bases, with 14 bases separating them. The CDR3: CASSQRLRGGTGELFF. In DNA, the CDR3 is TGTGCCAGCAGCCAAAGGCTTCGGGGCGGCACCGGGGAGCTGTTTTTT.

V and J are TRBV7-2 and TRBJ2-5; 9 bases match TRBD1. CDR1 and CDR2 from the germline V gene are SGHTA and FQGNSA. The CDR3 covers 15 residues. J gave up 2 bases and V 3 bases, and 4 bases lay outside the gene matches. CDR3 protein: CASSFWDREQETQYF. The CDR3 DNA follows: TGTGCCAGCAGCTTTTGGGACAGGGAACAAGAGACCCAGTACTTC.

This clone was detected a few times. This rearrangement joins TRBV5-5 to TRBJ1-2; TRBD1 agrees at 8 bases. J was trimmed by 4 bases and V by 4 bases; bases with no gene match: 3. Germline CDR1 and CDR2: SGHKS and YYEKEE (reference sequence). CDR3 length equals 13 residues. CDR3 DNA: TGTGCCAGCAGCGTGGACAGGGCCTATGGCTACACCTTC. Its translation: CASSVDRAYGYTF.

As for this clone: The junction departs from the called germline gene at one end, perhaps through a read error. Other nucleotide sequences in the sample specify the same CDR3. The chain links TRBV19 to TRBJ1-1; 7 bases match TRBD1. CDR1 is LNHDA and CDR2 is SQIVND in the germline V gene (reference sequence). The CDR3 loop spans 17 amino acids. CDR3 DNA: TGTGCCAGTAGGAGAGAGAGACAGGGAGGCGCGAACACTGAAGCCTTCTTT. It codes for CASRRERQGGANTEAFF.

This clone showed up just a few times. CDR3: CASSYNTGEQYF. In nucleotides, the CDR3 is TGTGCCAGCAGTTACAATACGGGCGAGCAGTACTTC. The V call is TRBV6-6, the J call TRBJ2-7; D gene uncertain. The V and J ends lost 2 bases and 6 bases respectively, with 8 bases between them. Germline CDR1 and CDR2: MNHNY and SVGAGI (reference sequence). There are 12 residues in the CDR3.

The CDR3 nucleotides read TGTGCCAGCAGTTCAGGCGATGGCTACACCTTC. The encoded protein is CASSSGDGYTF. The rearrangement links TRBV12-3 or TRBV12-4 to TRBJ1-2; D remains ambiguous. CDR3 length equals 11 residues. V dropped 4 bases and J dropped 6 bases, with 6 bases sitting between them.

This chain uses TRBV10-2 with TRBJ2-7; perhaps TRBD1 as D (6 bases). The CDR3 covers 15 residues. V was cut by 8 bases and J by 5 bases, with 22 bases left in between. Germline V gene sequence: CDR1 WSHSY, CDR2 SAAADI. The CDR3 protein is CASCSDPTGIHEQYF. The CDR3 DNA reads as TGCGCCAGCTGTTCGGACCCCACAGGGATCCACGAGCAGTACTTC.

J is TRBJ2-1 and V is TRBV5-1, with D unclear. The CDR3 length is 13 residues. CDR1 is SGHRS, CDR2 YFSETQ, per germline. V was clipped by 0 bases and J by 3 bases, with 4 bases between them. DNA for the CDR3: TGCGCCAGCAGCTTGGGCGACTACAATGAGCAGTTCTTC. Its translation: CASSLGDYNEQFF.

V is TRBV3-1 (or the pseudogene TRBV3-2) and J is TRBJ2-5; D is unclear. Per germline, CDR1 LGHDT and CDR2 YNNKEL (reference sequence). V was pared by 0 bases and J by 4 bases, with 9 bases between. CDR3 length: 14 amino acids. The CDR3: CASSQEVILETQYF. The CDR3 coding sequence is TGTGCCAGCAGCCAAGAGGTGATCCTAGAGACCCAGTACTTC.

The V call is TRBV6-5, the J call TRBJ1-5; D gene ambiguous. V dropped 6 bases and J dropped 2 bases, with 11 bases sitting between them. Germline values: CDR1 MNHEY, CDR2 SVGAGI. This CDR3 has 14 amino acids. The CDR3 region is CASRVRQGNQPQHF. The CDR3, as DNA: TGTGCCAGCAGAGTCAGGCAGGGCAATCAGCCCCAGCATTTT.

This chain links TRBV10-3 with TRBJ1-2; TRBD1 matches 7 bases. The germline gives CDR1 ENHRY, CDR2 SYGVKD. The CDR3 has 13 amino acids. Trimming cost V 8 bases and J 5 bases; bases outside gene matches: 8. The CDR3 DNA reads as TGTGCCATCGTTGGACAGGAAAATTATGGCTACACCTTC. Translation gives CAIVGQENYGYTF.

The chain joins TRBV2 to TRBJ2-3; D unclear. CDR1 and CDR2 (germline): SNHLY, FYNNEI. The CDR3 runs to 15 residues. V dropped 4 bases and J dropped 6 bases, with 17 bases sitting between them. CDR3 in amino acids: CASSVRSRLEDTQYF. In DNA, the CDR3 is TGTGCCAGCAGTGTCCGGAGCCGCCTTGAGGATACGCAGTATTTT.

This clone has only one observation. The V call is TRBV5-1, the J call TRBJ1-2; 7 nucleotides align to TRBD1. CDR3 length: 15 residues. CDR1 and CDR2 (germline): SGHRS, YFSETQ. Germline trimming cut 2 bases from V and 4 bases from J; bases unmatched to any gene: 8. CDR3 bases: TGCGCCAGCAGCTTAATTGGGGCAGGGGGCTATGGCTACACCTTC. Translation: CASSLIGAGGYGYTF.

This clone came up a few times. The chain employs TRBV25-1 and TRBJ1-6, with D possibly being TRBD1 (5 bases). Germline V gene sequence: CDR1 MGHDK, CDR2 SYGVNS. The V end was cut by 4 bases, the J end by 7 bases, with 14 bases between. This CDR3 is built from 15 residues. The CDR3 is CASSVRGQENSPLHF. The DNA of the CDR3 is TGTGCCAGCAGTGTAAGAGGACAAGAGAATTCACCCCTCCACTTT.

The gene calls are TRBV19 and TRBJ2-3; D is unclear. The CDR3 runs 15 residues. The V end lost 5 bases, the J end lost 4 bases, and 16 bases lay between the germline ends. Germline V gene sequence: CDR1 LNHDA, CDR2 SQIVND (reference sequence). The CDR3 spells CASSPQLFSADTQYF. The CDR3 coding sequence is TGTGCCAGTAGTCCGCAGTTGTTTAGTGCAGATACGCAGTATTTT.

This clone was seen a single time. V is TRBV10-3 and J is TRBJ2-2; TRBD1 matches 9 bases. In germline, CDR1 is ENHRY, CDR2 SYGVKD. The CDR3 spans 19 residues. The V and J ends lost 6 bases and 4 bases, in that order; junction bases with no gene match: 18. The CDR3 DNA reads TGTGCCATCAGGGGGGTTCAAGGACAGGGGACCGAGATCACCGGGGAGCTGTTTTTT. The encoded protein is CAIRGVQGQGTEITGELFF.

The chain is built from TRBV4-1 and TRBJ2-2; D is possibly TRBD2 (5 bases). Per the germline V gene, CDR1 is MGHRA and CDR2 is YSYEKL. CDR3 size: 13 residues. The V gene lost 6 bases and the J gene lost 6 bases, with 11 bases spanning the gap. The CDR3 sequence: CASRTASPGELFF. The CDR3 DNA is TGCGCCAGCAGGACTGCTAGCCCCGGGGAGCTGTTTTTT.

The V gene is TRBV5-4, the J gene TRBJ1-1; D uncertain. The germline gives CDR1 SGHNT, CDR2 YYREEE (reference sequence). The V and J ends lost 0 bases and 0 bases respectively, with 9 bases between them. The CDR3 length is 15 residues. The CDR3 region is CASSLDPGMNTEAFF. For the CDR3, the DNA is TGTGCCAGCAGCTTGGATCCGGGGATGAACACTGAAGCTTTCTTT.

This clone was counted only a few times. The rearrangement joins TRBV6-2 or TRBV6-3 to TRBJ1-2; the D is unclear. There are 12 residues in the CDR3. Germline-derived CDR1 and CDR2 are MNHEY and SVGEGT. V shed 0 bases and J shed 4 bases, with 3 bases lying between them. The chain's CDR3 is CASSYSSYGYTF. DNA of the CDR3: TGTGCCAGCAGTTACTCGAGCTATGGCTACACCTTC.